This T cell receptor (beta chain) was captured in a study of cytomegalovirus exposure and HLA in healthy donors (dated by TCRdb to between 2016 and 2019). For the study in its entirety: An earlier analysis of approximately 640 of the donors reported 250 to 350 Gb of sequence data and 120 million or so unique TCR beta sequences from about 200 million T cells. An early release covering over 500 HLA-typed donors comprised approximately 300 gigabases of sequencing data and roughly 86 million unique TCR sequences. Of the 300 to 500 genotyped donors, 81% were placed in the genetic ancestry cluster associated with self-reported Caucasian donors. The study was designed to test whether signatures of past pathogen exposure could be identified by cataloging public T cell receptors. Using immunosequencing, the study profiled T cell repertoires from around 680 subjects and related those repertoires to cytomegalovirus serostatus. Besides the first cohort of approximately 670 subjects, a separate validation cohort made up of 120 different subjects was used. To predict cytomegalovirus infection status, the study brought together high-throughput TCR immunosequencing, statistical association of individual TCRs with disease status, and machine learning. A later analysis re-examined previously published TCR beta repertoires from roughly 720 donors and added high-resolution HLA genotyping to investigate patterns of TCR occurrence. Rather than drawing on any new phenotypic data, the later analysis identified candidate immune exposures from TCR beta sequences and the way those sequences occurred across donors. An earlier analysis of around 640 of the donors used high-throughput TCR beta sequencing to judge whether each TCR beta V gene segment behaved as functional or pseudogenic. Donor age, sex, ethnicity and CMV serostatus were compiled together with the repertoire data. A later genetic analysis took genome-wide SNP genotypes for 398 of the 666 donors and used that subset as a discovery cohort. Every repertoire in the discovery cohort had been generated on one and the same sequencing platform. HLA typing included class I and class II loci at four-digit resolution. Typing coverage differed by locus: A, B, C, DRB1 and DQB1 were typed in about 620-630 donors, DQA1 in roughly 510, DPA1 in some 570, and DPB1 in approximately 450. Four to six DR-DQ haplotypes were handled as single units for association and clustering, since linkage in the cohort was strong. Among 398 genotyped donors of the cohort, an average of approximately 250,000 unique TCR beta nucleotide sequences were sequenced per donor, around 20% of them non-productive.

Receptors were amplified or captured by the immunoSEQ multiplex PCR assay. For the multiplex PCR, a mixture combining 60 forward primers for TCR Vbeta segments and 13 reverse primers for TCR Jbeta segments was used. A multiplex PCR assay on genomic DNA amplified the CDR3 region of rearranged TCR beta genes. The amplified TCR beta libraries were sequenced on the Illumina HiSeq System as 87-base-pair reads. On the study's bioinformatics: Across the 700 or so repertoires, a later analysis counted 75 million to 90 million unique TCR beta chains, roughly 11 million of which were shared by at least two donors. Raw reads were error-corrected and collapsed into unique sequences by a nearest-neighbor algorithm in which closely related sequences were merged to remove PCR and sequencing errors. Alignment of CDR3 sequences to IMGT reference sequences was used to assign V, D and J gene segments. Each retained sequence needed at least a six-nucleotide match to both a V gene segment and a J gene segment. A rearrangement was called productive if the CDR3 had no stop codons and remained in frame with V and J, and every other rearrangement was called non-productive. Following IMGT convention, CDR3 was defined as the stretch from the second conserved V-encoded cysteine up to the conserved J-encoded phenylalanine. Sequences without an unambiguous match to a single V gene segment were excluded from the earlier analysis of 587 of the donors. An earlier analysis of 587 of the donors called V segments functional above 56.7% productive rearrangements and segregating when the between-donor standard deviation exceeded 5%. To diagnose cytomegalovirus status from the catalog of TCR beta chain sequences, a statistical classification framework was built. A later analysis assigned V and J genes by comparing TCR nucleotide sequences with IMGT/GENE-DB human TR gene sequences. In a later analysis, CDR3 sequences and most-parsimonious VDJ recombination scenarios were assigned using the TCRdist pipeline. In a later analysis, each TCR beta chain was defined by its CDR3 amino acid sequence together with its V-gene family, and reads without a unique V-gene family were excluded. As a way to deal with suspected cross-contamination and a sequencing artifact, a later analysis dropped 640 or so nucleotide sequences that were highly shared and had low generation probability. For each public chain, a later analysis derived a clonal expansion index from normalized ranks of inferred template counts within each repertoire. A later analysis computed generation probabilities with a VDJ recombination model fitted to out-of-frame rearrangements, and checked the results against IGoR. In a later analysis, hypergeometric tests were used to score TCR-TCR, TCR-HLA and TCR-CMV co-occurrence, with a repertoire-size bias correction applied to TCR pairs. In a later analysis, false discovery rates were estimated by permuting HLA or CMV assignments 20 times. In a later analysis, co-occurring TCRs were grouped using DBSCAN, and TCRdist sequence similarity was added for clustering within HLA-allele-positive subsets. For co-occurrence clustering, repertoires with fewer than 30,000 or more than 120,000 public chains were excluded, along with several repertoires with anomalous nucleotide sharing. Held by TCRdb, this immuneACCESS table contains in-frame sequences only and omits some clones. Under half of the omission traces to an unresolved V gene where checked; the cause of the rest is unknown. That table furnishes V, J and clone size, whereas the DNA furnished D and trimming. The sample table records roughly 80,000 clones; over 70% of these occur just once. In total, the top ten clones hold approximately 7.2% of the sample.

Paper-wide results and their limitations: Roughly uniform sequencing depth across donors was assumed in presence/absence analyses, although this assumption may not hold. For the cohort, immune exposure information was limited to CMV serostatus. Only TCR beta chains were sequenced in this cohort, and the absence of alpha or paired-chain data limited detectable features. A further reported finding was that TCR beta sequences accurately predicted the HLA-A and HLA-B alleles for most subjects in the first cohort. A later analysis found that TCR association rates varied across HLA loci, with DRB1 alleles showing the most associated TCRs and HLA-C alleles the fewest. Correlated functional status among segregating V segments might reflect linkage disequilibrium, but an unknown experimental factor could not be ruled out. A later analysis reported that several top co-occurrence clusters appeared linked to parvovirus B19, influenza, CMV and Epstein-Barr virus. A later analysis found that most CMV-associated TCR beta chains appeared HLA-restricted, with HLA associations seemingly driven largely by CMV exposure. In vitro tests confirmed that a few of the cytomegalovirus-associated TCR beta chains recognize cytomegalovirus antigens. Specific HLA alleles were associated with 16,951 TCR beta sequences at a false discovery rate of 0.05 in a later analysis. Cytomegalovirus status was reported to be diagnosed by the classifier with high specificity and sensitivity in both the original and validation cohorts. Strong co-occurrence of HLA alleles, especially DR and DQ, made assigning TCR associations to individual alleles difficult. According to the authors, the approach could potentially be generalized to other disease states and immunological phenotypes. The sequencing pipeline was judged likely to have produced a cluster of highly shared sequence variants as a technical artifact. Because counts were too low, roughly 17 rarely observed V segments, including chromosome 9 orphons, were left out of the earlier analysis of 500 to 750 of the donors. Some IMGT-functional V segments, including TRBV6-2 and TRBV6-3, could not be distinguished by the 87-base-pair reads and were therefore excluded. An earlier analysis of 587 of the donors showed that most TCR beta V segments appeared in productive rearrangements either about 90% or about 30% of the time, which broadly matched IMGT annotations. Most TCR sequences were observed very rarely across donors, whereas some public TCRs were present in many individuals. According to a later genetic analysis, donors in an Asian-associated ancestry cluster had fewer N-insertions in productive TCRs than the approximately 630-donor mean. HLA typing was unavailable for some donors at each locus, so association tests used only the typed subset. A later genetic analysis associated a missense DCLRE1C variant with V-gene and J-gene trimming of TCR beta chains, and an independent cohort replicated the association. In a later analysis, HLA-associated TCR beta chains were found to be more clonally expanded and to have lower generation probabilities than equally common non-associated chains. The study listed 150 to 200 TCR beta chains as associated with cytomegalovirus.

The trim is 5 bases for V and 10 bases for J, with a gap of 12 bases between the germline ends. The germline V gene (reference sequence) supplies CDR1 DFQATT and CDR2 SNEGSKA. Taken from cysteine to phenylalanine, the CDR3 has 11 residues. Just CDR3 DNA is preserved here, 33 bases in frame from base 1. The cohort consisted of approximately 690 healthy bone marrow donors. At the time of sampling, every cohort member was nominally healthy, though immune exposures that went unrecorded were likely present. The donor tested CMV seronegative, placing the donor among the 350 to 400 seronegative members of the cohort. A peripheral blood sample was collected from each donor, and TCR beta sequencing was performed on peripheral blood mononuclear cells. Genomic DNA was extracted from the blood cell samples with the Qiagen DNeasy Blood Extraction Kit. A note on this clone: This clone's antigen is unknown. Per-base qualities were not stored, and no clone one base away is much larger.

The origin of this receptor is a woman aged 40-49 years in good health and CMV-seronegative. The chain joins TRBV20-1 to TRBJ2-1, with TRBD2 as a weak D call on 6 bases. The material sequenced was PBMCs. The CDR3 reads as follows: CSASGGTEQFF. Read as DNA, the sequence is TGCAGTGCTTCTGGGGGGACGGAGCAGTTCTTC.